The 26 T cell receptor beta chains below all came from one sample that was sequenced in a study of T cell responses to AZD1222 COVID-19 vaccine. This table comes from immunoSEQ multiplex PCR, and its TCRdb copy is limited to in-frame clones, with some not included. The sample holds around 140,000 clones, roughly 93% seen once. Specimen: peripheral blood, collected on day 0 of MenACWY control vaccination. All receptors derive from an adult in good health.

The rearrangement links TRBV9 to TRBJ1-5, with TRBD1 identical over 7 bases. Unmatched junction bases numbered 7, after V lost 4 bases and J lost 6 bases. The CDR3 has 14 amino acids. The germline gives CDR1 SGDLS, CDR2 YYNGEE. The CDR3 DNA reads TGTGCCAGCAGCACTGGACAGGCCGGTCAGCCCCAGCATTTT. Its translation: CASSTGQAGQPQHF.

This clone was seen a single time. The rearrangement uses TRBV7-9 and TRBJ1-2; 8 nucleotides match TRBD1. From germline, CDR1 is SEHNR and CDR2 FQNEAQ (reference sequence). V shed 5 bases and J 0 bases; nucleotides not matched to a gene: 14. The CDR3 consists of 18 residues. CDR3 sequence reads: CASSQGGTGDNSNYGYTF. CDR3 nucleotides: TGTGCCAGCAGCCAAGGGGGGACAGGCGACAATTCTAACTATGGCTACACCTTC.

V is TRBV19 and J is TRBJ2-1; TRBD2 agrees at 13 bases. The germline V gene encodes CDR1 LNHDA and CDR2 SQIVND (reference sequence). The CDR3 length is 16 residues. V shed 7 bases and J 1 base; nucleotides not matched to a gene: 4. The CDR3 here is CASTRTSGSSYNEQFF. DNA for the CDR3: TGTGCCAGTACTAGGACTAGCGGGAGTTCCTACAATGAGCAGTTCTTC.

CDR3 loop: CASSLGGPNSPLHF. CDR3 bases: TGTGCCAGCAGCTTAGGGGGGCCTAATTCACCCCTCCACTTT. The V call is TRBV7-9, the J call TRBJ1-6, with D possibly TRBD1 on 6 matching bases. The V gene's germline CDR1 is SEHNR and CDR2 FQNEAQ (reference sequence). The CDR3 is 14 amino acids. Trimming pared 1 base from V and 6 bases from J, leaving 7 bases between.

The rearrangement joins TRBV2 to TRBJ2-3; 10 bases map to TRBD2. Germline CDR1 SNHLY, CDR2 FYNNEI. Trimming cost V 6 bases and J 0 bases; bases outside gene matches: 12. The CDR3 extends over 18 amino acids. CDR3 DNA sequence: TGTGCCAGCAGAGGCTTTGAAGGGACTAGCGTTAGCACAGATACGCAGTATTTT. Translated, it gives CASRGFEGTSVSTDTQYF.

This chain uses TRBV5-1 with TRBJ2-1; 15 positions agree with TRBD2. Germline CDR1 reads SGHRS; CDR2 reads YFSETQ. The J segment lost 5 bases and the V segment lost 4 bases, leaving 4 bases of the junction unmatched. This CDR3 has 16 residues. This CDR3 is CASSRGLAGGNNEQFF. The CDR3 DNA sequence: TGCGCCAGCAGCAGGGGACTAGCGGGGGGTAACAATGAGCAGTTCTTC.

The chain links TRBV5-1 to TRBJ1-1; D call uncertain. This CDR3 has 14 residues. Trimming left V 0 bases short and J 1 base short, with 7 bases between. Germline-derived CDR1 and CDR2 are SGHRS and YFSETQ. CDR3 in amino acids: CASSLGPPNTEAFF. In DNA form, the CDR3 reads TGCGCCAGCAGCTTGGGCCCCCCGAACACTGAAGCTTTCTTT.

This chain connects TRBV7-2 to TRBJ1-6, with TRBD1 matching 7 bases. Germline CDR1 reads SGHTA; CDR2 reads FQGNSA. J lost 8 bases, V lost 3 bases, and 4 bases had no gene match. CDR3 length: 14 amino acids. The CDR3 DNA reads as TGTGCCAGCAGCTTTGGAGGACAGGATTCACCCCTCCACTTT. Protein sequence: CASSFGGQDSPLHF.

Comment on this clone: Other DNA sequences in the sample encode the same CDR3. V gene TRBV20-1 combines with J gene TRBJ2-7, with a tentative D call TRBD1 (6 bases). CDR1 is DFQATT, CDR2 SNEGSKA, per germline (reference sequence). The CDR3 totals 11 residues. V was shortened by 2 bases and J by 4 bases, with 6 bases between the two germline ends. CDR3: CSARQGYEQYF. CDR3 bases: TGCAGTGCTAGACAGGGGTACGAGCAGTACTTC.

The chain carries TRBV12-3 or TRBV12-4 and TRBJ1-5, with a weak D call TRBD1 (6 bases). The V end was cut by 3 bases, the J end by 7 bases, with 10 bases between. This CDR3 is built from 13 residues. CDR3 DNA sequence: TGTGCCAGCAGTTTGGCAGGGGACCAGCCCCAGCATTTT. It is translated as CASSLAGDQPQHF.

The rearrangement links TRBV10-1 to TRBJ2-1; D is perhaps TRBD1 (5 bases). The ends were cut back, 3 bases at V and 4 bases at J, with 13 bases in the middle. CDR1 WNHNN and CDR2 SYGVQD come from the germline V gene (reference sequence). The CDR3 length is 15 residues. The CDR3 sequence: CASSDLKGSYNEQFF. The CDR3, as DNA: TGCGCCAGCAGTGATTTAAAGGGGTCTTACAATGAGCAGTTCTTC.

The chain employs TRBV25-1 and TRBJ1-1; D gene unclear. CDR3 size: 13 residues. Per germline, CDR1 MGHDK and CDR2 SYGVNS. V lost 0 bases, J lost 7 bases, and 9 bases lay in between. In nucleotides, the CDR3 is TGTGCCAGCAGTGAATATTCAACGGGTGAAGCTTTCTTT. It is translated as CASSEYSTGEAFF.

The V and J genes are TRBV10-3 and TRBJ2-7; 11 nucleotides match TRBD2. Germline loops: CDR1 ENHRY, CDR2 SYGVKD. This CDR3 spans 14 amino acids. The ends lost 4 bases at V and 3 bases at J; junction bases unmatched: 2. This CDR3 is CAISASGRNYEQYF. The CDR3 nucleotides read TGTGCCATCAGTGCTAGCGGGAGGAACTACGAGCAGTACTTC.

The V and J genes are TRBV12-3 or TRBV12-4 and TRBJ2-7; D not certain. V lost 6 bases to trimming and J lost 7 bases, with 10 bases between them. CDR3 length equals 11 residues. CDR3 sequence reads: CASSYTWEQYF. CDR3 nucleotide sequence: TGTGCCAGCAGCTATACTTGGGAGCAGTACTTC.

The chain recombines TRBV7-3 with TRBJ1-1; 7 nucleotides match TRBD1. Germline CDR1 and CDR2: SGHTA and FQGTGA. J lost 6 bases, V lost 6 bases, and 7 bases had no gene match. The CDR3 consists of 13 residues. In nucleotides, the CDR3 is TGTGCCAGCAGTTTAGCAGGGGGTGCTGAAGCTTTCTTT. It codes for CASSLAGGAEAFF.

This clone was seen only once. The rearrangement uses TRBV5-1 and TRBJ2-1, with D perhaps matching TRBD1 or TRBD2 (7 bases each). The CDR3 spans 18 residues. Germline CDR1 is SGHRS and CDR2 is YFSETQ. Trimming pared 4 bases from V and 5 bases from J, leaving 25 bases between. In DNA form, the CDR3 reads TGCGCCAGCAGCCATATGACAGGGAGGGATGGGCTCAACAATGAGCAGTTCTTC. This sequence encodes CASSHMTGRDGLNNEQFF.

This clone was found a few times. The V gene is TRBV30, the J gene TRBJ1-2, with D unresolved. This CDR3 has 14 residues. Germline CDR1 and CDR2: GTSNPN and SVGIG (reference sequence). V lost 0 bases and J 2 bases, leaving 10 bases between the germline ends. The CDR3 coding sequence is TGTGCCTGGAGTGTTCCGGATAACAACTATGGCTACACCTTC. Its protein is CAWSVPDNNYGYTF.

This clone was detected only once. The rearrangement joins TRBV5-6 to TRBJ2-2; TRBD1 matches 7 bases. Losses at the gene ends were 2 bases for V and 1 base for J; bases not matched to a gene: 8. Germline V CDR1 and CDR2: SGHDT, YYEEEE. The CDR3 covers 17 residues. CDR3 sequence (DNA): TGTGCCAGCAGCTTTACAGGGGTGCTAGTGAACACCGGGGAGCTGTTTTTT. It specifies CASSFTGVLVNTGELFF.

The V gene is TRBV5-1, the J gene TRBJ2-2, with 9 bases fitting TRBD1. J lost 5 bases, V lost 4 bases, and 3 bases had no gene match. The CDR3 is 14 amino acids. Looked up from germline, CDR1 is SGHRS and CDR2 is YFSETQ. CDR3 DNA sequence: TGCGCCAGCAGCGGGGGACAGGGTACCGGGGAGCTGTTTTTT. Translation: CASSGGQGTGELFF. Using reference TRBV5-1 and TRBJ2-2 for the parts outside the CDR3, the full variable domain is KAGVTQTPRYLIKTRGQQVTLSCSPISGHRSVSWYQQTPGQGLQFLFEYFSETQRNKGNFPGRFSGRQFSNSRSEMNVSTLELGDSALYLCASSGGQGTGELFFGEGSRLTVL.

This clone was observed once. The V and J genes are TRBV7-2 and TRBJ1-3; D is possibly TRBD1 (6 bases). Trimming took 4 bases from V and 5 from J, leaving 15 bases between them. The CDR3 covers 15 residues. CDR1 is SGHTA, CDR2 FQGNSA, per germline. CDR3 amino acids: CASSYEKGVRNTIYF. The CDR3 bases are TGTGCCAGCAGCTATGAGAAGGGGGTTAGAAACACCATATATTTT.

The chain employs TRBV27 and TRBJ1-2, with a weak D call TRBD1 (5 bases). V was cut by 1 base and J by 3 bases, with 6 bases left in between. CDR1 is MNHEY and CDR2 is SMNVEV in the germline V gene (reference sequence). The CDR3 has 13 residues. The CDR3 sequence is CASSLWGDYGYTF. CDR3 coding DNA: TGTGCCAGCAGTTTATGGGGGGACTATGGCTACACCTTC.

This sequence joins TRBV30 and TRBJ2-7; tentatively, D is TRBD2 (6 bases). The CDR3 sequence is 13 residues long. From germline, CDR1 is GTSNPN and CDR2 SVGIG (reference sequence). V lost 5 bases and J 5 bases, leaving 16 bases between the germline ends. The CDR3 region has the DNA TGTGCCTGGGCATCGGGGGTTAGAAACGAGCAGTACTTC. Translating it yields CAWASGVRNEQYF.

The chain joins TRBV9 to TRBJ2-2; no reliable D call. CDR3 length: 17 amino acids. Germline V gene data show CDR1 as SGDLS and CDR2 as YYNGEE. Between the trimmed V and J ends, which lost 4 bases and 6 bases, there was a span of 22 bases. The CDR3 DNA follows: TGTGCCAGCAGCCCCTGGGAACTACCCCGGGTGGCCGGGGAGCTGTTTTTT. It encodes CASSPWELPRVAGELFF.

V is TRBV2 and J is TRBJ2-2, with 7 bases lining up with TRBD2. CDR3 length: 16 amino acids. J gave up 1 base and V 6 bases, and 8 bases lay outside the gene matches. Germline values: CDR1 SNHLY, CDR2 FYNNEI. Here the CDR3 DNA reads TGTGCCAGCAGAGAGCGGGCTAGCGGGAACACCGGGGAGCTGTTTTTT. As protein: CASRERASGNTGELFF.

The rearrangement uses TRBV7-2 and TRBJ1-2; D not resolved. Per germline, CDR1 SGHTA and CDR2 FQGNSA. The V end lost 1 base, the J end lost 0 bases, and 9 bases lay between the germline ends. This CDR3 comprises 15 residues. CDR3 bases: TGTGCCAGCAGCTTAGTACGGAGCGCTAACTATGGCTACACCTTC. It yields the protein CASSLVRSANYGYTF.

This clone has at least ten counts. V gene TRBV5-1 combines with J gene TRBJ2-1; D is unclear. V lost 0 bases, J lost 0 bases, and 7 bases lay in between. The CDR3 length is 15 residues. The germline CDR1 and CDR2 sequences are SGHRS and YFSETQ. This chain's CDR3 is CASSLEPNSYNEQFF. In DNA form, the CDR3 reads TGCGCCAGCAGCTTGGAACCTAACTCCTACAATGAGCAGTTCTTC.